The T cell receptor beta chain under discussion was sequenced for a study of brain T cells in children with intractable seizures. Germline values: CDR1 MNHEY, CDR2 SVGAGI. J gave up 2 bases and V 0 bases, and 5 bases lay outside the gene matches. This CDR3 has 16 amino acids. Using immunoSEQ multiplex PCR, the repertoire was profiled, and TCRdb retains in-frame clones only, with some absent. The data show some 76,000 clones, with under 95% seen just once and about 1.4% held by the top ten. At least one anti-epileptic drug was given before surgery. The starting material was peripheral blood, obtained at surgery. This receptor was identified in a boy younger than two with tuberous sclerosis and intractable seizures. This sequence joins TRBV6-5 and TRBJ2-7, with 9 positions matching TRBD1. The CDR3 DNA follows: TGTGCCAGCAGTTACTCGATTGGGGACAGGGCCTACGAGCAGTACTTC. This gives the protein CASSYSIGDRAYEQYF.